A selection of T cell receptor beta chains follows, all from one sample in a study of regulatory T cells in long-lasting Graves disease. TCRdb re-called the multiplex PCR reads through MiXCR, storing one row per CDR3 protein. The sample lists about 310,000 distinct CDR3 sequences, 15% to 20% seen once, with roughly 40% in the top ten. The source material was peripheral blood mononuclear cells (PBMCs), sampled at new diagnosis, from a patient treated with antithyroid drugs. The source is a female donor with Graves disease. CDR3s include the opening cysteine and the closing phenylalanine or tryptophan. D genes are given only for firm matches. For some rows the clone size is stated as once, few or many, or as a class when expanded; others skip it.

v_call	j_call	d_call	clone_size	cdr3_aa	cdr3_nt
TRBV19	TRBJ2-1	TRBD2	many	CASSIRTSGSGEQFF	TGTGCCAGTAGTATCCGGACTAGCGGGAGTGGTGAGCAGTTCTTC
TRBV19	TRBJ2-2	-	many	CASSIKSSTGELFF	TGTGCCAGTAGTATAAAATCCAGTACCGGGGAGCTGTTTTTT
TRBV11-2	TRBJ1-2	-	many	CASSLPYTPGYTF	TGTGCCAGCAGCCTACCTTATACCCCTGGCTACACCTTC
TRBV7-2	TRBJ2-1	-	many	CASSLGYRVGEQFF	TGTGCCAGCAGCTTAGGTTACAGGGTCGGGGAGCAGTTCTTC
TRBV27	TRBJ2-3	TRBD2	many	CASRDPGGTTDTQYF	TGTGCCAGTCGAGACCCGGGGGGTACCACAGATACGCAGTATTTT
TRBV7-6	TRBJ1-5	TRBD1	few	CASSMRQGGNQPQHF	TGTGCCAGCAGCATGAGACAGGGGGGCAATCAGCCCCAGCATTTT
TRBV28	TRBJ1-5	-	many	CASSPIGVGNQPQHF	TGTGCCAGCAGTCCCATAGGGGTTGGCAATCAGCCCCAGCATTTT
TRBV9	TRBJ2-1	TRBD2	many	CASSVVGSGRDNEQFF	TGTGCCAGCAGCGTAGTTGGTAGCGGGAGAGACAATGAGCAGTTCTTC
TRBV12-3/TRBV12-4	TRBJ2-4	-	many	CATANREAKNIQYF	TGTGCCACCGCGAACAGGGAAGCCAAAAACATTCAGTACTTC
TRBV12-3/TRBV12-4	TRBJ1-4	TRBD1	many	CASSSTGVNEKLFF	TGTGCCAGCAGTTCGACAGGGGTAAATGAAAAACTGTTTTTT
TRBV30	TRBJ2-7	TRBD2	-	CARTSGGFYEQYF	TGTGCCCGGACTAGCGGGGGTTTCTACGAGCAGTACTTC
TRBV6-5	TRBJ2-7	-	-	CASSYRGTASYEQYF	TGTGCCAGCAGTTACAGAGGGACGGCCTCCTACGAGCAGTACTTC
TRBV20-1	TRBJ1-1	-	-	CSAQAGGTVEAFF	TGCAGTGCTCAGGCCGGGGGGACGGTTGAAGCTTTCTTT
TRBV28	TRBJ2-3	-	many	CASSLPGLGLTNTQYF	TGTGCCAGCAGTTTACCTGGGCTGGGCCTTACGAATACGCAGTATTTT
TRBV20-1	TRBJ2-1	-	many	CSANREISYNEQFF	TGCAGTGCGAACAGGGAGATCTCCTACAATGAGCAGTTCTTC
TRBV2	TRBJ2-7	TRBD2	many	CASSFEAGGPSFEQYF	TGTGCCAGCAGCTTTGAAGCGGGAGGGCCAAGTTTCGAGCAGTACTTC
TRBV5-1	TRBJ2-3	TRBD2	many	CASGDRAGNTDTQYF	TGCGCCAGCGGTGATAGAGCGGGAAACACAGATACGCAGTATTTT
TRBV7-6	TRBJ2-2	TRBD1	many	CASSFRGQGSLGSGELFF	TGTGCCAGCAGCTTTAGGGGACAGGGGAGTCTTGGATCCGGGGAGCTGTTTTTT